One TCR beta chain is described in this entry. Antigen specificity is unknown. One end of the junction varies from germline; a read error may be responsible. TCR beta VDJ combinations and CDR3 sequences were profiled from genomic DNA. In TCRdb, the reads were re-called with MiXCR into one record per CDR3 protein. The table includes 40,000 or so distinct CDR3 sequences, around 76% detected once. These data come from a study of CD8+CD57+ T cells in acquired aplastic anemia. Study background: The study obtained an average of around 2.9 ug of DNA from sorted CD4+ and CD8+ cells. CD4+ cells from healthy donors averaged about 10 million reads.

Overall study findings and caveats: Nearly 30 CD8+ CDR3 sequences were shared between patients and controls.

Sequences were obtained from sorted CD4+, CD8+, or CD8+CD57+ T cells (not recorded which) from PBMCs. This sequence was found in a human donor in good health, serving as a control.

CDR3 sequence reads: CSAWTQSNEKLFF. The CDR3 DNA reads TGCAGTGCTTGGACTCAGTCCAATGAGAAACTGTTTTTT. The J gene is TRBJ1-4, the V gene TRBV20-1; the D is unclear. The CDR3 has 13 residues. The V gene's germline CDR1 is DFQATT and CDR2 SNEGSKA (reference sequence).